This TCR beta chain stems from a study of blood T cell repertoires in COVID-19. Study details: Some COVID-19 samples were acute and others convalescent; all came from the United States, Italy and Spain.

Libraries were prepared by immunoSEQ multiplex PCR; TCRdb keeps only in-frame clonotypes and omits some of them. The sample gives 200,000 to 250,000 clones, just under 85% of which show up once; about 15% is in the top ten. V lost 0 bases and J lost 5, with 13 bases in between. The germline V gene has CDR1 LGHNA and CDR2 YSLEER. This CDR3 region has 15 residues. The sample taken for sequencing was PBMCs or T cells enriched from blood (not recorded which). The chain is built from TRBV4-3 and TRBJ1-2; TRBD1 is a possible D gene (5 bases). This TCR was recovered from a man aged 40-55 years who had recovered from COVID-19. This CDR3 is CASSQESGGRYGYTF. In nucleotides, the CDR3 is TGCGCCAGCAGCCAAGAAAGCGGGGGGAGATATGGCTACACCTTC.